This T cell receptor beta chain was captured in a study of T cell responses to AZD1222 COVID-19 vaccine. The study, taken as a whole, reports: The study sampled repertoires only after the peak T cell response. Spike-wide vaccine-associated CD4 TCRs dominated at 160-218 and 743-854. Spike-specific TCR breadth and depth both grew after two AZD1222 doses.

On this clone: Its cognate antigen is unknown.

V shed 8 bases and J 10 bases; nucleotides not matched to a gene: 9. The CDR3 consists of 12 residues. TCRdb's copy holds only in-frame clones and misses some; the assay was immunoSEQ multiplex PCR. Of just under 75,000 clones in the sample, about 78% were seen once. This TCR was sampled from an adult who received the AZD1222 COVID-19 vaccine. The sequencing used peripheral blood, collected 28 days after the second AZD1222 dose. The chain couples TRBV12-3 or TRBV12-4 to TRBJ1-1, with 8 bases that match TRBD1. The CDR3 here is CASGQGMSLAFF. The CDR3, as DNA: TGTGCCAGCGGACAGGGTATGAGTTTAGCTTTCTTT.